Listed below are T cell receptor beta chains from one sample, sequenced in a study of cytomegalovirus exposure and HLA in healthy donors. Sequencing used immunoSEQ multiplex PCR; TCRdb keeps in-frame clones, though not all of them. The repertoire holds approximately 160,000 clones, with 64% as singletons. The material sequenced was PBMCs. Receptors originate from a woman under 40 in good health and CMV-seropositive. CDR3s include the opening cysteine and the closing phenylalanine or tryptophan. The D gene is left open where the match is weak. Expanded clones are given a class, and other clones once, few, many or no size at all.

CDR3nt	CDR3aa	abundance	v_gene	d_gene	j_gene
TGTGCCAGCAGCCAATCCCCCAGGCTAGCCGGCGCAGATACGCAGTATTTT	CASSQSPRLAGADTQYF	NA	TRBV7-3	NA	TRBJ2-3
TGCGCCAGCAGCCGGACTAGCGGGTACACAGATACGCAGTATTTT	CASSRTSGYTDTQYF	NA	TRBV4-1	TRBD2	TRBJ2-3
TGCGCCAGCAGCCAAGCGGGAGGGACCTACGAGCAGTACTTC	CASSQAGGTYEQYF	NA	TRBV4-1	TRBD2	TRBJ2-7
TGTGCCAGCAGCTTCGGGGGTGAAGCTTTCTTT	CASSFGGEAFF	NA	TRBV5-4	NA	TRBJ1-1
TGTGCCAGCAGCCCAGGGGTAAGAATGAACACTGAAGCTTTCTTT	CASSPGVRMNTEAFF	NA	TRBV7-8	NA	TRBJ1-1
TGTGCCACCTCGCCGTGGCTAGCGGGCATCAATGAGCGGCAGTTCTTC	CATSPWLAGINERQFF	NA	TRBV19	TRBD2	TRBJ2-1
TGTGCCAGCAGAACAGGGGAACCTAATTCACCCCTCCACTTT	CASRTGEPNSPLHF	NA	TRBV2	TRBD1	TRBJ1-6
TGTGCCAGCAGCCTGGGACTTGAGAATGTGTACGAGCAGTACTTC	CASSLGLENVYEQYF	NA	TRBV4-2	NA	TRBJ2-7
TGTGCCAGCAGCTCGCGAGGAGATACGCAGTATTTT	CASSSRGDTQYF	NA	TRBV7-2	NA	TRBJ2-3
TGTGCCAGCAGGCGGGACAGGGGCCTCAATCAGCCCCAGCATTTT	CASRRDRGLNQPQHF	NA	TRBV6-1	TRBD1	TRBJ1-5
TGTGCCAGCAGCCCAGGAGGAGCGGGAACCACAGATACGCAGTATTTT	CASSPGGAGTTDTQYF	few	TRBV7-6	TRBD2	TRBJ2-3
TGTGCCAGCATCCCCGGGTGGGCGAACACCGGGGTGCTGTTTTTT	CASIPGWANTGVLFF	NA	TRBV6-5	NA	TRBJ2-2
TGCGCCAGCAGCTCCACCGGGACATCGACCTACGAGCAGTACTTC	CASSSTGTSTYEQYF	NA	TRBV5-1	NA	TRBJ2-7
TGTGCCAGCAGTGGAGGCCAGCTGAAAGCTTTCTTT	CASSGGQLKAFF	once	TRBV25-1	NA	TRBJ1-1
TGTGCCAGCTCAGTGAAGCTAGCCGGGCGTTCCTACAATGAGCAGTTCTTC	CASSVKLAGRSYNEQFF	once	TRBV6-4	NA	TRBJ2-1
TGCAGCGTTGATTGGGGGAGGACTGAAGCTTTCTTT	CSVDWGRTEAFF	NA	TRBV29-1	NA	TRBJ1-1
TGTGCCAGCAGTGAGCGGCAGGGCAACTATGGCTACACCTTC	CASSERQGNYGYTF	few	TRBV2	NA	TRBJ1-2
TGTGCCAGCAGCTTATATCGTTCTGGGGCCAACGTCCTGACTTTC	CASSLYRSGANVLTF	medium-sized	TRBV7-8	NA	TRBJ2-6
TGCGCCAGCCGACAGATCAGGGCTACTTTTAACTATGGCTACACCTTC	CASRQIRATFNYGYTF	few	TRBV4-1	NA	TRBJ1-2
TGTGCCAGCAGCTCTATTACAGGGGGCGGTGAGCAGTTCTTC	CASSSITGGGEQFF	NA	TRBV6-4	TRBD1	TRBJ2-1
TGTGCCAGCCTCCAGGTTGGGAGATCCTACGAGCAGTACTTC	CASLQVGRSYEQYF	few	TRBV5-5	NA	TRBJ2-7
TGTGCCAGCAGCCCCGGAAGAAACTATGACGAGCAGTACTTC	CASSPGRNYDEQYF	NA	TRBV2	NA	TRBJ2-7
TGCGCCACGAGAGGCGGCTCCTACGAGCAGTACTTC	CATRGGSYEQYF	NA	TRBV10-2	NA	TRBJ2-7
TGCGCCAGCACGCCTTCGCAGGGTTACGGCTACACCTTC	CASTPSQGYGYTF	few	TRBV5-1	NA	TRBJ1-2
TGCGCCAGCAGCCGTGGGGGGGGCGATTACAATGAGCAGTTCTTC	CASSRGGGDYNEQFF	few	TRBV5-1	NA	TRBJ2-1
TGCGCCAGCAGCCCCGGACTAGTGGCCTTACAAGAGACCCAGTACTTC	CASSPGLVALQETQYF	NA	TRBV5-1	TRBD2	TRBJ2-5
TGTGCCAGCACCCTTTGGGGGACAGGGGATTATGGCTACACCTTC	CASTLWGTGDYGYTF	NA	TRBV9	TRBD1	TRBJ1-2
TGTGCCTGGAGGGGATGGACGGGAGCGCTTAGTGAGCAGTTCTTC	CAWRGWTGALSEQFF	NA	TRBV30	NA	TRBJ2-1
TGTGCCAGCAGCTTACCAACCGGACTCGGGAGTACCGAGCAGTACTTC	CASSLPTGLGSTEQYF	NA	TRBV11-1	NA	TRBJ2-7
TGCGCCAGCAGCCAAGCAGTGAACACTGAAGCTTTCTTT	CASSQAVNTEAFF	NA	TRBV4-1	NA	TRBJ1-1
TGTGCCTGGAGGTGGGGGCTGACCGGGGAGCTGTTTTTT	CAWRWGLTGELFF	NA	TRBV30	NA	TRBJ2-2
TGTACCAGCTCACGGACCGAAGGGGCGTGGTCCTACGAGCAGTACTTC	CTSSRTEGAWSYEQYF	once	TRBV18	NA	TRBJ2-7
TGTGCTAGCAGCCAAGGCGACAGAAACCAAGAGACCCAGTACTTC	CASSQGDRNQETQYF	NA	TRBV7-7	NA	TRBJ2-5
TGTGCCAGCAGTTTATCCGTCTTCTACGAGCAGTACTTC	CASSLSVFYEQYF	NA	TRBV28	NA	TRBJ2-7
TGTGCCAGCAGGGCTGGACAGACCTACGAGCAGTACTTC	CASRAGQTYEQYF	NA	TRBV6-5	NA	TRBJ2-7
TGTGCCAGCAGTAACAGGGGGCGTTTGGCTGAAGCTTTCTTT	CASSNRGRLAEAFF	NA	TRBV6-5	TRBD1	TRBJ1-1
TGTGCCAGCAGACCACAGGGGGCTGGCTACACCTTC	CASRPQGAGYTF	NA	TRBV6-5	TRBD1	TRBJ1-2
TGTGCCAGCAGCAATAGGCTAGCGATGAACACCGGGGAGCTGTTTTTT	CASSNRLAMNTGELFF	once	TRBV13	NA	TRBJ2-2
TGTGCCAGCAGCTGGGACAGGGGATATGACACCTACGAGCAGTACTTC	CASSWDRGYDTYEQYF	NA	TRBV5-6	TRBD1	TRBJ2-7
TGCGCCAGCAGCTTAGGGGGGACTAGCCCGAGCCAAGAGACCCAGTACTTC	CASSLGGTSPSQETQYF	NA	TRBV5-1	TRBD2	TRBJ2-5
TGTGCCATCAGTGAGGGGGGGGGATTCACCTACGAGCAGTACTTC	CAISEGGGFTYEQYF	NA	TRBV10-3	TRBD2	TRBJ2-7
TGCAGTGCTAGAGATCTAGGCAGCCACACCTTC	CSARDLGSHTF	NA	TRBV20-1	NA	TRBJ1-2
TGCGCCAGCAGCTCCGGGACTAGCGGGGGGATGGGAGAGACCCAGTACTTC	CASSSGTSGGMGETQYF	NA	TRBV5-1	TRBD2	TRBJ2-5
TGCGCCAGCAGTCTCGACAGGGGGAACACTGAAGCTTTCTTT	CASSLDRGNTEAFF	NA	TRBV5-1	TRBD1	TRBJ1-1
TGTGCCATCAGTGTATCTGGACAGGGCCGCGTCTACGAGCAGTACTTC	CAISVSGQGRVYEQYF	NA	TRBV10-3	TRBD1	TRBJ2-7
TGTGCCAGCAGTGGGACAGGGGGGGTGAGCAATCAGCCCCAGCATTTT	CASSGTGGVSNQPQHF	NA	TRBV6-1	TRBD1	TRBJ1-5
TGTGCCAGCAGTTTAGCGGCAGGGGAGCTGTTTTTT	CASSLAAGELFF	few	TRBV5-6	NA	TRBJ2-2
TGTGCCAGCAGTATGCGGGACTTGAACACTGAAGCTTTCTTT	CASSMRDLNTEAFF	once	TRBV4-2	NA	TRBJ1-1
TGTGCCAGCAGTGTCCGCAGGGACACTGAAGCTTTCTTT	CASSVRRDTEAFF	NA	TRBV6-1	NA	TRBJ1-1
TGTGCCAGTAGTATCATCGGTAACACCGGGGAGCTGTTTTTT	CASSIIGNTGELFF	NA	TRBV19	NA	TRBJ2-2
TGTGCCAGCAGAGCGCTAGCGGGGGCCGCCTCCTACCCTGGGGCCAACGTCCTGACTTTC	CASRALAGAASYPGANVLTF	NA	TRBV28	TRBD2	TRBJ2-6
TGTGCCATCAGTGTGACTAGTGACAATGAGCAGTTCTTC	CAISVTSDNEQFF	NA	TRBV10-3	NA	TRBJ2-1
TGTGCCAGCAGTTACTCGACTGGCCATCAAGTTGGGACCCAGTACTTC	CASSYSTGHQVGTQYF	NA	TRBV6-5	NA	TRBJ2-5
TGTGCCAGCAGCTTAAACGGGGGGGTCGGCTACACCTTC	CASSLNGGVGYTF	NA	TRBV7-3	NA	TRBJ1-2
TGTGCCAGTAGTATAGACAGGTTAAATGGCTACACCTTC	CASSIDRLNGYTF	NA	TRBV19	NA	TRBJ1-2
TGCGCCAGCAGCTTGGGTGGGGGCGCCGCCTATGGCTACACCTTC	CASSLGGGAAYGYTF	NA	TRBV5-1	NA	TRBJ1-2
TGTGCCAGCAGCCAAGCCCCCACCCTAGCGGGGTCCTACAATGAGCAGTTCTTC	CASSQAPTLAGSYNEQFF	medium-sized	TRBV4-2	TRBD2	TRBJ2-1
TGTGCCAGCAGCTTAGGGTCCGGACTAGCGGGAGGTCAGACCCAGTACTTC	CASSLGSGLAGGQTQYF	NA	TRBV7-8	TRBD2	TRBJ2-5
TGTGCCAGCCGGGAGCCTTGGGAGGTTGGCTACACCTTC	CASREPWEVGYTF	few	TRBV5-6	NA	TRBJ1-2